What follows describes a single T cell receptor beta chain. This sample is drawn from a study of T cell changes during pregnancy in multiple sclerosis. The CDR3 spans 14 residues. Germline CDR1 and CDR2: SGDLS and YYNGEE. Between the trimmed V and J ends, which lost 1 base and 0 bases, there was a span of 2 bases. Libraries were prepared by immunoSEQ multiplex PCR; TCRdb keeps only in-frame clonotypes and omits some of them. The data show 85,000 to 100,000 clones, around 90% seen once. The chain uses TRBV9 and TRBJ2-6; D not certain. The clonotype was recovered from a female donor with multiple sclerosis, enrolled in a pregnancy study. Sequencing used peripheral blood, obtained in the first trimester of pregnancy. CDR3 residues: CASSVHSGANVLTF. CDR3 DNA sequence: TGTGCCAGCAGCGTACACTCTGGGGCCAACGTCCTGACTTTC.